This TCR beta chain was captured by sequencing in a study of shared clonotypes between healthy human individuals. In the study overall: Three plates each covered CD4 naive and memory; CD8 naive two, CD8 memory one. General study points: It was the few donors that limited the genetic and exposure-history diversity represented.

Cells designated naive CD8 were CD45RO-negative and were positively selected for CCR7, with terminally differentiated effector memory CD45RA+ cells excluded. Clones were read by immunoSEQ multiplex PCR, and TCRdb kept only the in-frame ones, dropping some. Of about 2.1 million clones listed, about 94% are singletons. CDR3 length equals 13 residues. V lost 2 bases and J 10 bases, leaving 15 bases between the germline ends. In germline, CDR1 is SGDLS, CDR2 YYNGEE. With respect to this clone: Antigen: not known.

The TCR sequence derives from a man between 18 and 35 years old in good health. Some clones in this sample may be carry-over from other donors' samples. Sequenced material: naive CD8+ T cells from PBMCs. This chain uses TRBV9 with TRBJ1-1; D is possibly TRBD1 (5 bases). CDR3 nucleotide sequence: TGTGCCAGCAGCGTGGGAGGAACAGGTGGAGCTTTCTTT. Its protein is CASSVGGTGGAFF.